Shown below are 10 T cell receptor beta chains from a single sample sequenced in a study of molecular identifiers for immune sequencing clone quantification. One entry per CDR3 protein results from TCRdb running MiXCR on the PCR reads. Altogether just under 650,000 distinct CDR3 sequences are present, 15% to 20% being singletons, with the ten largest covering about 0.9%. Sequences were obtained from naive CD8+ T cells from blood, with Jurkat cell RNA spiked in. Subset in this sample: FACS-sorted CD8+CD4-CCR7+CD45RA+ naive T cells. These receptors all stem from a human donor in good health. Some libraries in this study had Jurkat cell RNA spiked in.

At least ten counts were recorded for this clonotype. The chain recombines TRBV6-2 or TRBV6-3 with TRBJ2-7, with D possibly matching TRBD2 (5 bases). Trimming shortened V by 6 bases and J by 3 bases, and 21 bases separated the two germline ends. CDR3 size: 16 residues. The germline gives CDR1 MNHEY, CDR2 SVGEGT. The CDR3 here is CASSELGSWRVYEQYF. The CDR3 bases are TGTGCCAGCAGCGAACTAGGATCCTGGCGGGTCTACGAGCAGTACTTC.

This clonotype was counted ten times or more. The V and J genes are TRBV28 and TRBJ2-7; 7 bases are a match to TRBD1. CDR3 length equals 14 residues. Trimming removed 2 bases from V and 6 bases from J; junction bases left unmatched: 7. CDR1 and CDR2 (germline): MDHEN, SYDVKM. CDR3 nucleotide sequence: TGTGCCAGCAGTTTACCTCTTACAGGGGCCGAGCAGTACTTC. Amino acids: CASSLPLTGAEQYF.

V and J are TRBV2 and TRBJ1-6, with TRBD1 matching 10 bases. The germline V gene encodes CDR1 SNHLY and CDR2 FYNNEI. The V segment lost 6 bases and the J segment 6 bases; nucleotides outside the gene matches: 5. CDR3 size: 15 residues. CDR3 amino acids: CASSAGTGVNSPLHF. The DNA for the CDR3 is TGTGCCAGCAGCGCTGGGACAGGGGTTAATTCACCCCTCCACTTT.

Ten or more counts support this clonotype. The chain uses TRBV19 and TRBJ2-5; 10 nucleotides line up with TRBD2. The CDR3 contains 15 residues. Trimming cost V 5 bases and J 2 bases; bases outside gene matches: 5. From germline, CDR1 is LNHDA and CDR2 SQIVND (reference sequence). CDR3 sequence: CASSEGLADQETQYF. The CDR3 DNA follows: TGTGCCAGTAGTGAAGGACTAGCGGATCAAGAGACCCAGTACTTC.

This clonotype occurred many times. The CDR3 DNA follows: TGTGCCAGCAGTTACTCAACCGGACTAGCGGGAGTTGGGGAGCAGTACTTC. This sequence encodes CASSYSTGLAGVGEQYF. The genes are TRBV6-5 and TRBJ2-7, with 13 bases that match TRBD2. Germline V gene sequence: CDR1 MNHEY, CDR2 SVGAGI. This CDR3 spans 17 amino acids. V lost 0 bases, J lost 7 bases, and 9 bases stayed unmatched.

On this clonotype: Just one base apart from a much larger clone, this may be a read error. The chain links TRBV19 to TRBJ1-1; 7 nucleotides align to TRBD1. The germline gives CDR1 LNHDA, CDR2 SQIVND (reference sequence). The CDR3 is 15 amino acids. CDR3 bases: TGTGCCTGTAGCATCATCGCAGGGGGTAACACTGAAGCTTTCTTT. Translated, it gives CACSIIAGGNTEAFF.

This clonotype was recorded a few times. The chain combines TRBV6-2 or TRBV6-3 with TRBJ2-1, with TRBD2 matching 15 bases. This CDR3 has 16 amino acids. Unmatched junction bases numbered 4, after V lost 3 bases and J lost 7 bases. CDR1 is MNHEY and CDR2 is SVGEGT in the germline V gene. The DNA for the CDR3 is TGTGCCAGCAGTTATTGGACTAGCGGGAGGGGGAATGAGCAGTTCTTC. Residues: CASSYWTSGRGNEQFF.

This clonotype was seen at least ten times. This rearrangement joins TRBV6-5 to TRBJ1-1, with D uncertain. This CDR3 contains 14 residues. The germline V gene has CDR1 MNHEY and CDR2 SVGAGI. The V end was cut by 4 bases, the J end by 0 bases, with 9 bases between. CDR3 bases: TGTGCCAGCAGTTTGACACCTATGAACACTGAAGCTTTCTTT. Its protein product is CASSLTPMNTEAFF.

This clonotype appeared many times. V is TRBV9 and J is TRBJ2-3, with D uncertain. Germline CDR1 and CDR2: SGDLS and YYNGEE. V was pared by 0 bases and J by 2 bases, with 1 base between. This CDR3 is built from 12 residues. CDR3 sequence (DNA): TGTGCCAGCAGCGTAGTCACAGATACGCAGTATTTT. Protein product: CASSVVTDTQYF.

Of note for this clonotype: Being one base from a much bigger clone, this may be a read error. The chain employs TRBV12-3 or TRBV12-4 and TRBJ2-5, with 8 nucleotides matching TRBD2. The CDR3 consists of 14 residues. J lost 0 bases, V lost 10 bases, and 7 bases had no gene match. The CDR3 nucleotides read TGTGCCACCCGGGGGGGGGGGGACCAAGAGACCCAGTACTTC. The encoded protein is CATRGGGDQETQYF.